These 20 T cell receptor beta chains were sequenced from one sample in a study of OX40 agonist ivuxolimab in advanced cancers. The protocol was immunoSEQ multiplex PCR, while the TCRdb copy is restricted to in-frame clones and leaves out a portion. Of some 80,000 clones listed, approximately 95% are singletons. Sequenced here: CD4+ or CD8+ T cells sorted from blood, sampled in a trial of the OX40 agonist ivuxolimab. The receptor source for this set is an adult with an advanced solid tumor such as melanoma, head and neck, liver or kidney cancer.

CDR3 DNA: TGCGCCAGCAGCTTGGGCACTAGCAGGGGGCCCCACGGGGAGACCCAGTACTTC. This translates into CASSLGTSRGPHGETQYF. The chain links TRBV5-1 to TRBJ2-5; TRBD1 matches 8 bases. Germline assignment: CDR1 SGHRS and CDR2 YFSETQ. Germline trimming cut 0 bases from V and 5 bases from J; bases unmatched to any gene: 15. The CDR3 extends over 18 amino acids.

V usage is TRBV20-1 and J usage is TRBJ1-1, with D unresolved. This CDR3 contains 11 residues. The germline V and J ends were trimmed by 3 bases and 2 bases, with 4 bases remaining between them. The germline V gene has CDR1 DFQATT and CDR2 SNEGSKA (reference sequence). The CDR3 sequence: CSASPNTEAFF. For the CDR3, the DNA is TGCAGTGCTAGTCCTAACACTGAAGCTTTCTTT.

CDR3 in DNA: TGTGCCAGCGGCCCCCGAGGGGGCTGGAACACTGAAGCTTTCTTT. It encodes CASGPRGGWNTEAFF. This rearrangement joins TRBV11-2 to TRBJ1-1; 7 nucleotides line up with TRBD1. The CDR3 contains 15 residues. Germline lookup yields CDR1 SGHAT and CDR2 FQNNGV. Trimming removed 8 bases from V and 1 base from J; junction bases left unmatched: 10.

V gene TRBV18 combines with J gene TRBJ2-2; 7 bases map to TRBD1. The CDR3 covers 15 residues. V lost 6 bases to trimming and J lost 4 bases; unmatched junction nucleotides: 8. Germline V gene data show CDR1 as KGHSH and CDR2 as LQKENI. The CDR3 spells CASSPGTDTTGELFF. The CDR3 bases are TGTGCCAGCTCCCCCGGGACAGACACCACCGGGGAGCTGTTTTTT.

The chain couples TRBV6-6 to TRBJ1-5; D perhaps matches TRBD1 (5 bases). The germline CDR1 and CDR2 sequences are MNHNY and SVGAGI (reference sequence). Trimming left V 5 bases short and J 0 bases short, with 11 bases between. This CDR3 spans 15 amino acids. CDR3 DNA: TGTGCCAGCAGTAACGGACAAGATAGCAATCAGCCCCAGCATTTT. Residues: CASSNGQDSNQPQHF.

The chain carries TRBV11-2 and TRBJ1-1, with 7 bases aligning to TRBD1. Losses at the gene ends were 3 bases for V and 5 bases for J; bases not matched to a gene: 12. This CDR3 has 16 amino acids. The V gene's germline CDR1 is SGHAT and CDR2 FQNNGV. The chain's CDR3 is CASSFNPQGEETEAFF. For the CDR3, the DNA is TGTGCCAGCAGCTTCAATCCCCAGGGGGAGGAAACTGAAGCTTTCTTT. The full variable domain, rest sourced from reference TRBV11-2 and TRBJ1-1, is EAGVAQSPRYKIIEKRQSVAFWCNPISGHATLYWYQQILGQGPKLLIQFQNNGVVDDSQLPKDRFSAERLKGVDSTLKIQPAKLEDSAVYLCASSFNPQGEETEAFFGQGTRLTVV.

In DNA, the CDR3 is TGCGCCAGCAGCCAAGAAAGTCAGGGGGTTACTGAAGCTTTCTTT. Encoded protein: CASSQESQGVTEAFF. V usage is TRBV4-1 and J usage is TRBJ1-1; 7 nucleotides line up with TRBD1. This CDR3 spans 15 amino acids. V dropped 0 bases and J dropped 5; count of bases not matched to a gene: 6. In germline, CDR1 is MGHRA, CDR2 YSYEKL.

The chain is built from TRBV7-2 and TRBJ2-1; the match to TRBD2 covers 11 bases. The V gene end was trimmed by 0 bases and the J gene end by 6 bases; junction bases not matched to a gene: 1. CDR1 SGHTA and CDR2 FQGNSA come from the germline V gene. The length of the CDR3 is 15 residues. The CDR3 region is CASSLASGGANEQFF. The CDR3 nucleotides read TGTGCCAGCAGCTTAGCTAGCGGGGGGGCCAATGAGCAGTTCTTC.

V is TRBV7-9 and J is TRBJ2-7, with D perhaps matching TRBD1 or TRBD2 (6 bases each). Germline V CDR1 and CDR2: SEHNR, FQNEAQ (reference sequence). The CDR3 runs 15 residues. V gave up 5 bases and J gave up 4 bases, with 18 bases separating them. CDR3 amino acids: CASSRVRGGSYEQYF. The CDR3 nucleotides are TGTGCCAGCAGCCGGGTTCGAGGGGGGTCTTACGAGCAGTACTTC.

The CDR3 sequence is CASTHPLIHEQYF. As DNA, the CDR3 is TGTGCCAGCACCCACCCCCTAATCCACGAGCAGTACTTC. The chain uses TRBV2 and TRBJ2-5; D gene unclear. The DNA end is more similar to TRBJ2-7, so the J call may be wrong. CDR1 and CDR2 from the germline V gene are SNHLY and FYNNEI. This CDR3 comprises 13 residues.

V usage is TRBV5-8 and J usage is TRBJ2-7, with a possible D match to TRBD1 (5 bases). Germline CDR1 is SGHTS and CDR2 is YDEGEE. The ends were cut back, 0 bases at V and 1 base at J, with 5 bases in the middle. The CDR3 has 13 amino acids. The CDR3 region is CASSLGQSYEQYF. CDR3 DNA sequence: TGTGCCAGCAGCTTGGGACAGTCCTACGAGCAGTACTTC.

This sequence joins TRBV7-9 and TRBJ2-3, with 8 bases lining up with TRBD2. This CDR3 spans 14 amino acids. The J segment lost 4 bases and the V segment lost 5 bases, leaving 5 bases of the junction unmatched. Germline lookup yields CDR1 SEHNR and CDR2 FQNEAQ (reference sequence). The CDR3 region is CASSAGTRSDTQYF. For the CDR3, the DNA is TGTGCCAGCAGCGCCGGGACTAGGTCAGATACGCAGTATTTT.

The chain carries TRBV4-3 and TRBJ2-1; 15 nucleotides line up with TRBD2. The CDR3 consists of 20 residues. V lost 3 bases, J lost 8 bases, and 17 bases stayed unmatched. CDR1 and CDR2 (germline): LGHNA, YSLEER. The CDR3 region has the DNA TGCGCCAGCAGCCACCCCACGAGCGGACTAGCGGGAGGGCCGGGCTATGAGCAGTTCTTC. Amino acids: CASSHPTSGLAGGPGYEQFF.

The chain links TRBV6-4 to TRBJ1-4; 8 nucleotides align to TRBD1. The CDR3 length is 17 residues. Germline V gene lookup returns CDR1 MRHNA and CDR2 SNTAGT. Unmatched junction bases numbered 8, after V lost 3 bases and J lost 2 bases. The CDR3 reads CASSEYPTGVTNEKLFF. Here the CDR3 DNA reads TGTGCCAGCAGTGAATACCCGACAGGGGTCACTAATGAAAAACTGTTTTTT.

V and J are TRBV7-2 and TRBJ1-2, with TRBD1 matching over 8 bases. Germline V gene sequence: CDR1 SGHTA, CDR2 FQGNSA. V lost 6 bases, J lost 4 bases, and 10 bases stayed unmatched. The CDR3 has 15 residues. CDR3 in DNA: TGTGCCAGCAGTCCATCGACAGGGGTGGCCTATGGCTACACCTTC. Amino acids: CASSPSTGVAYGYTF.

This clone showed up just a few times. The J gene is TRBJ2-7, the V gene TRBV7-9, with D perhaps TRBD2 (6 bases). Trimming removed 1 base at V and 2 bases at J, with 12 bases between. The CDR3 totals 15 residues. Germline assignment: CDR1 SEHNR and CDR2 FQNEAQ (reference sequence). As DNA, the CDR3 is TGTGCCAGCAGCTTAGTAGGTGGAGGGGCCTACGAGCAGTACTTC. Translation: CASSLVGGGAYEQYF.

This clone was picked up a small number of times. DNA of the CDR3: TGCAGCGTTGAGGGGGACGGACTGGCTTTCTTT. Translating it yields CSVEGDGLAFF. The V call is TRBV29-1, the J call TRBJ1-1; the D gene is possibly TRBD1 (5 bases). The CDR3 runs 11 residues. V gave up 3 bases and J gave up 11 bases, with 13 bases separating them. Germline loops: CDR1 SQVTM, CDR2 ANQGSEA.

The chain joins TRBV21-1 to TRBJ2-5; the table assigns TRBD1, which was not confirmed against the DNA. TRBV21-1 is an annotated pseudogene. This CDR3 contains 13 residues. In DNA form, the CDR3 reads TGTGCCAGCAGCAACGGCAGGGAAGAGACCCAGTACTTC. This translates into CASSNGREETQYF.

The genes are TRBV28 and TRBJ2-1; a weak D match, TRBD2 (6 bases). Per the germline V gene, CDR1 is MDHEN and CDR2 is SYDVKM. The CDR3 runs 16 residues. V dropped 3 bases and J dropped 0 bases, with 12 bases sitting between them. CDR3 coding DNA: TGTGCCAGCAGTTTGGAGGGATGGGGCTCCTACAATGAGCAGTTCTTC. It encodes CASSLEGWGSYNEQFF.

The rearrangement uses TRBV10-1 and TRBJ2-7, with D perhaps TRBD2 (6 bases). Germline loops: CDR1 WNHNN, CDR2 SYGVQD (reference sequence). The CDR3 covers 14 residues. V lost 4 bases, J lost 4 bases, and 14 bases lay in between. The CDR3 nucleotides are TGCGCCAGCAGTGGACTGCGGGGACCGTACGAGCAGTACTTC. This codes for CASSGLRGPYEQYF.